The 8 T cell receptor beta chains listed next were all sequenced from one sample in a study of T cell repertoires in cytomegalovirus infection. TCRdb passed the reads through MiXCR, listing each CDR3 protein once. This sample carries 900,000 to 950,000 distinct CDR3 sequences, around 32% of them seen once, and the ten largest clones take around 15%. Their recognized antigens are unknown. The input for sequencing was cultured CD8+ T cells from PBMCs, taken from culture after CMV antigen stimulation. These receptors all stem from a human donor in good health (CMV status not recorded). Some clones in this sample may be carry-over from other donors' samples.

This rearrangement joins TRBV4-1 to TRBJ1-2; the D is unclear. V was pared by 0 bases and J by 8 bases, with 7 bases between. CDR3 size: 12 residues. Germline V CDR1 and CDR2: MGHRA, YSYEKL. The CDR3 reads CASSQEREGYTF. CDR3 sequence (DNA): TGCGCCAGCAGCCAAGAAAGGGAGGGCTACACCTTC.

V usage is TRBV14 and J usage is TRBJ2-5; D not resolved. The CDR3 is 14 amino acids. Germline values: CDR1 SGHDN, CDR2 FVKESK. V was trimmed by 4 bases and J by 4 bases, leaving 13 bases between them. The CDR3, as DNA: TGTGCCAGCAGCCCGTTGGGGTTGTCAGAGACCCAGTACTTC. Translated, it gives CASSPLGLSETQYF.

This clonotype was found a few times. CDR3 nucleotides: TGCGCCAGCAGCCAAGGGGGGGGTGACACTGAAGCTTTCTTT. This gives the protein CASSQGGGDTEAFF. This rearrangement joins TRBV4-1 to TRBJ1-1; a possible D gene is TRBD1 (5 bases). Per germline, CDR1 MGHRA and CDR2 YSYEKL. This CDR3 is built from 14 residues. V lost 1 base, J lost 3 bases, and 9 bases lay in between.

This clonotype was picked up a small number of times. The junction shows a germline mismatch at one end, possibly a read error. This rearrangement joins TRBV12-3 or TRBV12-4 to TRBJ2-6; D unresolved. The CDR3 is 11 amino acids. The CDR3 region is CASSLANVLTF. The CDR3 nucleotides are TGTGCCAGCAGTCTAGCCAACGTCCTGACTTTC.

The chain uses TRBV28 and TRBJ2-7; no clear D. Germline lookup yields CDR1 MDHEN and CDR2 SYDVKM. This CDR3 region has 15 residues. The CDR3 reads CTSSTRKRSSYEQYV. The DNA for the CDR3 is TGTACCAGCAGCACCAGAAAGCGAAGCTCCTACGAGCAGTACGTC.

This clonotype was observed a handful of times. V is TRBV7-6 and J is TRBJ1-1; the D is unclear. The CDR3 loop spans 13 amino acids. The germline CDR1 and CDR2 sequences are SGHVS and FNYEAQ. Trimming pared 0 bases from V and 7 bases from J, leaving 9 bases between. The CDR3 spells CASSLAEQFEAFF. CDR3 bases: TGTGCCAGCAGCTTAGCGGAACAGTTTGAAGCTTTCTTT.

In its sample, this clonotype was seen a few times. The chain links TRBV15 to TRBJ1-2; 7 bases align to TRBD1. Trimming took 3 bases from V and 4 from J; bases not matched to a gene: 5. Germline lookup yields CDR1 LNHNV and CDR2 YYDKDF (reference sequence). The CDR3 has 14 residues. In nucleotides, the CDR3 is TGTGCCACCAGCAGCCGAGGGGGCACCTATGGCTACACCTTC. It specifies CATSSRGGTYGYTF.

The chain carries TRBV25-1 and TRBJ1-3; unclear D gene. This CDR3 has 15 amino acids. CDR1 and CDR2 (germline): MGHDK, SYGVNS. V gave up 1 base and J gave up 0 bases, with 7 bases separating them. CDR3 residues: CASSELATSGNTIYF. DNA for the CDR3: TGTGCCAGCAGTGAATTGGCAACCTCTGGAAACACCATATATTTT. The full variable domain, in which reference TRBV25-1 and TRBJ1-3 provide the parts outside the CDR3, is EADIYQTPRYLVIGTGKKITLECSQTMGHDKMYWYQQDPGMELHLIHYSYGVNSTEKGDLSSESTVSRIRTEHFPLTLESARPSHTSQYLCASSELATSGNTIYFGEGSWLTVV.